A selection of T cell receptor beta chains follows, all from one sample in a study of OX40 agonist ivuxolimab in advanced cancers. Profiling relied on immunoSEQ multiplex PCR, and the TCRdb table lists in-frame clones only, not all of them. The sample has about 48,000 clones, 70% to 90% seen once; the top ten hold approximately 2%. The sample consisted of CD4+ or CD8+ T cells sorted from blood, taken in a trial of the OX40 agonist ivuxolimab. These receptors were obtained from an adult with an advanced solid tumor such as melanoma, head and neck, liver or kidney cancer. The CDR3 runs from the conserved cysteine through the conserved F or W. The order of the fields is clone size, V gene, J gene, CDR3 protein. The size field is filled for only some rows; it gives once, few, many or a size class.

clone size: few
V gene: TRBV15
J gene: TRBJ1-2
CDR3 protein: CATSREGNYGYTF

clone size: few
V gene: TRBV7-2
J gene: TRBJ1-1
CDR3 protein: CASSLGPDTEAFF

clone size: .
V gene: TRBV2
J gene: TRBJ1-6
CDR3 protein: CASNRGQLYNSPLHF

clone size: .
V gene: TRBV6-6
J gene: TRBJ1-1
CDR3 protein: CASSYRNTEAFF

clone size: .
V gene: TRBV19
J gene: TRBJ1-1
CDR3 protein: CASIPRGNLKSNTEAFF

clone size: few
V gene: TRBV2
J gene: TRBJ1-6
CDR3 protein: CASSPRQDHNSPLHF

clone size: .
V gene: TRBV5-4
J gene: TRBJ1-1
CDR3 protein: CASTSKERAYTEAFF

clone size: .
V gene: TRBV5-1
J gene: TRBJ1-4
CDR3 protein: CASSPSGPFLNEKLFF

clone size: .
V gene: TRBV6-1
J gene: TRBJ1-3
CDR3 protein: CASGQGATGNTIYF

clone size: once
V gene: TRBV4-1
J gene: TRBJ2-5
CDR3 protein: CASSPRLAGETQYF

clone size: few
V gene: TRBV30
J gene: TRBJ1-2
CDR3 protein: CAWSVSFGYGYTF

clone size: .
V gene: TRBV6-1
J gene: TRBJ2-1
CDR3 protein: CASSETWGVTPYNEQFF

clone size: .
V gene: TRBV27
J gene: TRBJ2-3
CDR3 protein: CASSLGLAGEGTQYF

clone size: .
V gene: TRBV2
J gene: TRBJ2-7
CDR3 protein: CASRIGDYEQYF

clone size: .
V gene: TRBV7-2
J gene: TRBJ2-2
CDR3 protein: CASRRTSTGTGNTGELFF

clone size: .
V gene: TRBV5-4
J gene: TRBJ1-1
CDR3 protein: CASSFPDRANTEAFF

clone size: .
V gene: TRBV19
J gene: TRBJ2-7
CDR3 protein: CASSISKSLSLREQYF

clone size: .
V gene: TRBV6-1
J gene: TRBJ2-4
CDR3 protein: CASSENVRGGKNIQYF

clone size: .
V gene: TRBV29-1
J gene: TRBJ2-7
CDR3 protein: CSVGPGRSPYEQYF

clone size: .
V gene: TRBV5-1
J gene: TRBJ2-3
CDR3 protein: CASSKAGIKADTQYF

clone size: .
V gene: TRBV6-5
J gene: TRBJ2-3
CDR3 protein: CASSYPLAGIDTQYF

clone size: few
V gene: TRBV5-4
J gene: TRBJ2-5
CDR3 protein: CASIPPGGDSETQYF

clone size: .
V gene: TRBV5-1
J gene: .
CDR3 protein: CASSLLPQGASYEQYF

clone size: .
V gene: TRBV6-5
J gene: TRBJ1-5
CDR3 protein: CASSYDGNQPQHF

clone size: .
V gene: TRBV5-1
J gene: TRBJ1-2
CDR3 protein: CASSLSDGFGYTF

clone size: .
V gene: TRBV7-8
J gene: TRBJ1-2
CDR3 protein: CASSRQAPWGYTF

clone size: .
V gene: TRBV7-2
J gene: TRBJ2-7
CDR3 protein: CASSASGRNYEQYF

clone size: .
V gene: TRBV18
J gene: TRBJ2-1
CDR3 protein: CASSPPSVLEQFF

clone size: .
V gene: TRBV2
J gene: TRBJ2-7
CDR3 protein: CASSEGDTGSNYEQYF

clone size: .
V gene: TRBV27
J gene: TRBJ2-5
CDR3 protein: CASGQGEGETQYF

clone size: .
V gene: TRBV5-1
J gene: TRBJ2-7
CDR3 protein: CASSSGQGKGYEQYF

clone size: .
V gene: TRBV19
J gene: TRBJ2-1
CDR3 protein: CASSIDGERGIPYNEQFF

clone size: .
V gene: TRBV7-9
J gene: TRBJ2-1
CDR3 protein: CASSLEWTSGRATYNEQFF

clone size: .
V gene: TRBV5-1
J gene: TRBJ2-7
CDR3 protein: CASTWDRVASEQYF

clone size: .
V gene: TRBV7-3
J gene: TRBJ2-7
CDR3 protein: CASSPNPTVSYEQYF

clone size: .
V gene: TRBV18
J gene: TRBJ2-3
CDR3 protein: CASSPASSTDTQYF

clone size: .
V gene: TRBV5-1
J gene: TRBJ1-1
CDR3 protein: CASSLGGPHTEAFF